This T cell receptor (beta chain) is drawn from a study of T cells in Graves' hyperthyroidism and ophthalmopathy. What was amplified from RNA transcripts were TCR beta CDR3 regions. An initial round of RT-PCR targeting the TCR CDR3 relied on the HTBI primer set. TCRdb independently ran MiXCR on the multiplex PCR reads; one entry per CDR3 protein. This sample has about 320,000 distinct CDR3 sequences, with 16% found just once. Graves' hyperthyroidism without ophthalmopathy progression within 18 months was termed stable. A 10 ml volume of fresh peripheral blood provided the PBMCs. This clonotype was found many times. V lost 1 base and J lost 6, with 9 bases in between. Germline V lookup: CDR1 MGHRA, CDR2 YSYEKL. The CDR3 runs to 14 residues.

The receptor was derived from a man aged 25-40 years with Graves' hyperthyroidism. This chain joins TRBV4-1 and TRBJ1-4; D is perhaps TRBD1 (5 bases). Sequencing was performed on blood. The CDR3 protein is CASSQGQGDEKLFF. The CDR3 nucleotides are TGCGCCAGCAGCCAAGGGCAGGGCGATGAAAAACTGTTTTTT.